This is a list of T cell receptor beta chains from one sample in a study of CD8 T cells in Susac syndrome. TCRdb called the immunoSEQ multiplex PCR reads again in MiXCR, with one record for every CDR3 protein. The data contain 200,000 to 250,000 distinct CDR3 sequences, 95% of them singletons. Sequencing was carried out using CD4+ T cells from PBMCs. These receptors were collected from a human donor with multiple sclerosis. The CDR3 runs from the conserved cysteine through the conserved F or W. A D gene is named only where the DNA matches it firmly. The listing skips clone size in some rows; elsewhere it reads once, few, many or a size class.

d_gene,v_gene,abundance,j_gene,CDR3nt,CDR3aa
NA,TRBV5-6,NA,TRBJ2-5,TGTGCCAGCAGCTTGGGGCGGAGAGGAGAGACCCAGTACTTC,CASSLGRRGETQYF
NA,TRBV12-3/TRBV12-4,NA,TRBJ1-2,TGTGCCAGCAGTCTCGGGAGGACGACCGACTATGGCTACACCTTC,CASSLGRTTDYGYTF
NA,TRBV4-1,NA,TRBJ2-5,TGCGCCAGCAGCCAAGCGGGCAGGGTGGAGACCCAGTACTTC,CASSQAGRVETQYF
TRBD1,TRBV27,NA,TRBJ1-4,TGTGCCAGCAGGGGGACAGGGATTGAAAAACTGTTTTTT,CASRGTGIEKLFF
TRBD1,TRBV3-1,NA,TRBJ1-2,TGTGCCAGCAGCCAGGGACAGGGGAGGTTCGATGGCTACACCTTC,CASSQGQGRFDGYTF
TRBD2,TRBV20-1,NA,TRBJ2-3,TGCAGTGCGACACCGGGACTAGCCGCAGATACGCAGTATTTT,CSATPGLAADTQYF
NA,TRBV20-1,NA,TRBJ2-1,TGCAGTGCTAGAGGTCCCAGTGAGCAGTTCTTC,CSARGPSEQFF
NA,TRBV12-3/TRBV12-4,NA,TRBJ2-5,TGTGCCAGCAGCTACAACAGGGTACAAGAGACCCAGTACTTC,CASSYNRVQETQYF
TRBD2,TRBV29-1,NA,TRBJ2-5,TGCAGCGTTGGCGCTAGCGGGTCGCAGTGGACCCAGTACTTC,CSVGASGSQWTQYF
NA,TRBV29-1,NA,TRBJ2-1,TGCAGCGTTGTGCGGAGTGTAGCTGAGCAGTTCTTC,CSVVRSVAEQFF
NA,TRBV19,once,TRBJ2-1,TGTGCCACTGACTCCTACAATGAGCAGTTCTTC,CATDSYNEQFF
NA,TRBV30,NA,TRBJ2-7,TGTGCCTGGACGAACAAGCTCGGGGGTACCTACGAGCAGTACTTC,CAWTNKLGGTYEQYF
TRBD1,TRBV5-1,NA,TRBJ2-5,TGCGCCAGCAGCTTGCTTACCGGGACAGGGTTAGAGACCCAGTACTTC,CASSLLTGTGLETQYF
TRBD2,TRBV20-1,NA,TRBJ2-3,TGCAGTGCCATGACTAGCGGGAGGGCCGGAGATACGCAGTATTTT,CSAMTSGRAGDTQYF
TRBD2,TRBV6-1,NA,TRBJ2-7,TGTGCCAGCAGTGAAGCGTTAGCGGGAGGGGGCTACGAGCAGTACTTC,CASSEALAGGGYEQYF
NA,TRBV12-3/TRBV12-4,once,TRBJ1-2,TGTGCCAGCAGTTTTCGAGTAAGAGCGGACTACACCTTC,CASSFRVRADYTF
NA,TRBV20-1,NA,TRBJ1-1,TGCAGTGCCCGCGACTTAGAAGCTTTCTTT,CSARDLEAFF
TRBD1,TRBV6-6,NA,TRBJ1-6,TGTGCCAGCACCGCGACAGGGAATTCACCCCTCCACTTT,CASTATGNSPLHF
NA,TRBV18,NA,TRBJ2-7,TGTGCCAGCTCAGTGAATCAGGGAACCTACGAGCAGTACTTC,CASSVNQGTYEQYF
TRBD2,TRBV29-1,NA,TRBJ2-1,TGCAGCGTAACCGGGACTAGCGGGAGAGGTGAGCAGTTCTTC,CSVTGTSGRGEQFF
TRBD2,TRBV29-1,NA,TRBJ2-1,TGCAGCGTTGCAGGGACTAGCTACAATGAGCAGTTCTTC,CSVAGTSYNEQFF
NA,TRBV20-1,NA,TRBJ1-5,TGCAGTGCTAGGGGGTGGCTCAATCAGCCCCAGCATTTT,CSARGWLNQPQHF
NA,TRBV5-1,NA,TRBJ2-7,TGCGCCAGCAGCGGTTCAGGGGGGACCTACGAGCAGTACTTC,CASSGSGGTYEQYF
TRBD1,TRBV6-1,NA,TRBJ2-7,TGTGCCAGCACCCTTCAGGCCCAGGGGGCGCTGTCTTACGAGCAGTACTTC,CASTLQAQGALSYEQYF
NA,TRBV20-1,NA,TRBJ1-1,TGCAGTGCTAGACAGGGGAACACTGAAGCTTTCTTT,CSARQGNTEAFF
NA,TRBV3-1,NA,TRBJ1-2,TGTGCCAGCAGCCCTCGACAGAACAACTATGGCTACACCTTC,CASSPRQNNYGYTF
TRBD2,TRBV9,NA,TRBJ2-7,TGTGCCAGCAGCGCCCGTTCGGGGGGGTCCTACGAGCAGTACTTC,CASSARSGGSYEQYF
NA,TRBV2,NA,TRBJ2-1,TGTGCCAGCAGTGAAGGGTCGGCGTACAATGAGCAGTTCTTC,CASSEGSAYNEQFF
NA,TRBV2,NA,TRBJ1-5,TGTGCCAGCAGTGGAGGGCCGAATCAGCCCCAGCATTTT,CASSGGPNQPQHF
TRBD1,TRBV30,NA,TRBJ2-5,TGTGCCTGGAGCCTTTTGCCAGGGGGCTGGGAGACCCAGTACTTC,CAWSLLPGGWETQYF
NA,TRBV15,NA,TRBJ2-1,TGTGCCACCAGCAGAGAACGAGGCGAGCAGTTCTTC,CATSRERGEQFF
NA,TRBV5-1,NA,TRBJ2-1,TGCGCCAGCAGCTTGGGCGTGCCCCGGGATGAGCAGTTCTTC,CASSLGVPRDEQFF
NA,TRBV12-3/TRBV12-4,NA,TRBJ1-5,TGTGCCTGCTCCGGACAGCACAATCAGCCCCAGCATTTT,CACSGQHNQPQHF
NA,TRBV25-1,NA,TRBJ2-5,TGTGCCAGCAGTGACGGTGTAAAGAGTCCCAAGACCCAGTACTTC,CASSDGVKSPKTQYF
TRBD2,TRBV20-1,NA,TRBJ2-1,TGCAGTGCTCCCGGGACTAGCGGTTACAATGAGCAGTTCTTC,CSAPGTSGYNEQFF
NA,TRBV2,NA,TRBJ2-1,TGTGCCAGCAGTGAAGCGCCCGGGCAGGGCAATGAGCAGTTCTTC,CASSEAPGQGNEQFF
NA,TRBV20-1,NA,TRBJ2-1,TGCAGTGCTAGAGTCTTGTATCGCTCCTACAATGAGCAGTTCTTC,CSARVLYRSYNEQFF
NA,TRBV18,NA,TRBJ1-1,TGTGCCAGCTCACCATTGACGGCCACTGAAGCTTTCTTT,CASSPLTATEAFF
NA,TRBV9,NA,TRBJ1-2,TGTGCCAGCAGCGTAGCTGCGGATCCAGGGGCCTATGGCTACACCTTC,CASSVAADPGAYGYTF
TRBD2,TRBV20-1,NA,TRBJ2-1,TGCAGTGCTAGGGCGCTCGCTAGCGGGAGAGGAGGGGAGCAGTTCTTC,CSARALASGRGGEQFF
NA,TRBV7-7,NA,TRBJ2-1,TGTGCCAGCAGCTTAACCTCCCCACCGGGCGATGAGCAGTTCTTC,CASSLTSPPGDEQFF
NA,TRBV30,NA,TRBJ1-1,TGTGCCTGGAGCAGAGGTCCCCTAAGAGCTTTCTTT,CAWSRGPLRAFF
NA,TRBV9,NA,TRBJ1-4,TGTGCCAGCAGCGTAAGATCCGCAGGGAATGAAAAACTGTTTTTT,CASSVRSAGNEKLFF
NA,TRBV7-3,once,TRBJ2-3,TGTGCCAGCAGCCCCCGGGGTGGCCTGAACACAGATACGCAGTATTTT,CASSPRGGLNTDTQYF
TRBD2,TRBV9,NA,TRBJ2-7,TGTGCCAGCAGCGCTCAAGGACTAGCGGGATTCGGCGAGCAGTACTTC,CASSAQGLAGFGEQYF
NA,TRBV12-3/TRBV12-4,NA,TRBJ2-7,TGTGCCAGCAGTTTAGCGTTGGGGGGAGGCGAGCAGTACTTC,CASSLALGGGEQYF
NA,TRBV3-1,NA,TRBJ1-1,TGTGCCAGCAGCCAAGCGGGCCAGATGAACACTGAAGCTTTCTTT,CASSQAGQMNTEAFF
TRBD2,TRBV7-3,NA,TRBJ2-7,TGTGCCAGCAGCCAGGGTGGGGCGGGAGCTGGCGAGCAGTACTTC,CASSQGGAGAGEQYF
TRBD2,TRBV20-1,NA,TRBJ2-1,TGCAGTGCTAGAGATCCCTACGGCGGGAGGGCCGTGGAGCAGTTCTTC,CSARDPYGGRAVEQFF
TRBD1,TRBV7-9,NA,TRBJ1-3,TGTGCCAGCAGCCGTTCCGGGACAGCTGGAAACACCATATATTTT,CASSRSGTAGNTIYF
NA,TRBV4-1,NA,TRBJ2-7,TGCGCCAGCAGCCAAGATATCAGGGATCGAAACTACGAGCAGTACTTC,CASSQDIRDRNYEQYF